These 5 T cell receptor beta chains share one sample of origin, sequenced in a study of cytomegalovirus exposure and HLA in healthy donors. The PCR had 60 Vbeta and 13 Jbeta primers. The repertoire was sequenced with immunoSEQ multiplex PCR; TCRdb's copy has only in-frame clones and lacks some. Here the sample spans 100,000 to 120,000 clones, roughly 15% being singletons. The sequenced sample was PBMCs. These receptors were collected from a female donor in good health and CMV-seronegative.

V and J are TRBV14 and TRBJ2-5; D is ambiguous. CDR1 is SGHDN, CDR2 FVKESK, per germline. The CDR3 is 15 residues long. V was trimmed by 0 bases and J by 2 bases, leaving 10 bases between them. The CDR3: CASSQDLGPQETQYF. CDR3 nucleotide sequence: TGTGCCAGCAGCCAAGATCTAGGTCCTCAAGAGACCCAGTACTTC.

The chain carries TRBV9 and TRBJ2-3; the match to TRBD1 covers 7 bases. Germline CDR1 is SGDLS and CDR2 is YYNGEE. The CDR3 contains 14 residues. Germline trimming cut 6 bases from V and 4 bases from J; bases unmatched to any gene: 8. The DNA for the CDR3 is TGTGCCAGCACCCGACAGGGCCCAGCAGATACGCAGTATTTT. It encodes CASTRQGPADTQYF.

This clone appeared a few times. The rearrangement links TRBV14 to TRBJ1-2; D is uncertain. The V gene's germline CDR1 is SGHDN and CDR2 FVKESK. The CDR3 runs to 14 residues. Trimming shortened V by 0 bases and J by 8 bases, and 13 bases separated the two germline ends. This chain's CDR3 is CASSQDRGSGGYTF. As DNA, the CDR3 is TGTGCCAGCAGCCAAGATCGGGGTTCGGGGGGCTACACCTTC. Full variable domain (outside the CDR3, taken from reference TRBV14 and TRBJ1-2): EAGVTQFPSHSVIEKGQTVTLRCDPISGHDNLYWYRRVMGKEIKFLLHFVKESKQDESGMPNNRFLAERTGGTYSTLKVQPAELEDSGVYFCASSQDRGSGGYTFGSGTRLTVV.

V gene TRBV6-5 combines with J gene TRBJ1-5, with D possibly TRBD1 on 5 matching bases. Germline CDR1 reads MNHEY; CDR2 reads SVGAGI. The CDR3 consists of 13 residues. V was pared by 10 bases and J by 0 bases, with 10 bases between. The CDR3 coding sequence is TGTGCCAACCAGGGCGATAGCAATCAGCCCCAGCATTTT. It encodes CANQGDSNQPQHF.

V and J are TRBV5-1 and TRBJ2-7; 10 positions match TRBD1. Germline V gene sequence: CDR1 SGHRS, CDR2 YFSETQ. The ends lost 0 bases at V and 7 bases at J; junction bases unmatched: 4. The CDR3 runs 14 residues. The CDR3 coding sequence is TGCGCCAGCAGCTTGGAGGGACAGGGGAGGGAGCAGTACTTC. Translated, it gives CASSLEGQGREQYF.